The 20 T cell receptor beta chains below were found in one sample sequenced in a study of T cell changes during pregnancy in multiple sclerosis. Libraries were prepared by immunoSEQ multiplex PCR; TCRdb keeps only in-frame clonotypes and omits some of them. This sample carries 38,000 or so clones, roughly nine tenths of them seen once, and the ten largest clones take 0.95% to 1.5%. Sequencing was performed on peripheral blood, taken before pregnancy. These TCRs come from a female donor with multiple sclerosis, enrolled in a pregnancy study.

V gene TRBV6-5 combines with J gene TRBJ2-7; unclear D gene. CDR1 MNHEY and CDR2 SVGAGI come from the germline V gene. The germline V and J ends were trimmed by 0 bases and 2 bases, with 8 bases remaining between them. The CDR3 is 14 amino acids. The CDR3 loop reads CASSYSAGTYEQYF. The CDR3 DNA is TGTGCCAGCAGTTACTCGGCAGGAACCTACGAGCAGTACTTC.

With respect to this clone: Within the sample, other DNA sequences also encode this same CDR3. The J gene is TRBJ2-7, the V gene TRBV30; the D is unclear. The CDR3 spans 12 residues. Trimming removed 0 bases from V and 2 bases from J, with 5 bases in between. The germline V gene encodes CDR1 GTSNPN and CDR2 SVGIG (reference sequence). CDR3 nucleotides: TGTGCCTGGAGTGTTACGGCCTACGAGCAGTACTTC. It translates to CAWSVTAYEQYF.

In this sample, this clone turned up once. V gene TRBV27 combines with J gene TRBJ1-2, with 10 bases matching TRBD1. The CDR3 sequence is 14 residues long. The germline CDR1 and CDR2 sequences are MNHEY and SMNVEV (reference sequence). The junction had 7 bases not matched to a gene; V was cut back by 4 bases and J by 8 bases. The CDR3 loop reads CASSSRQGAGGYTF. The CDR3 DNA is TGTGCCAGCAGTTCCCGACAGGGGGCGGGAGGCTACACCTTC.

The chain links TRBV19 to TRBJ2-7; a possible D gene is TRBD2 (5 bases). V was cut by 3 bases and J by 7 bases, with 16 bases left in between. The germline V gene encodes CDR1 LNHDA and CDR2 SQIVND (reference sequence). The CDR3 extends over 14 amino acids. The CDR3 is CASSIVPGSEEQYF. The CDR3 DNA reads as TGTGCCAGTAGTATTGTTCCGGGGTCGGAAGAGCAGTACTTC.

V gene TRBV6-5 combines with J gene TRBJ1-3; the D gene is possibly TRBD1 (5 bases). The CDR3 runs to 14 residues. The germline V gene encodes CDR1 MNHEY and CDR2 SVGAGI. Trimming removed 0 bases at V and 2 bases at J, with 5 bases between. Here the CDR3 reads CASSYSTAGNTIYF. The DNA of the CDR3 is TGTGCCAGCAGTTACTCGACAGCTGGAAACACCATATATTTT.

This clone was recorded once. The chain recombines TRBV19 with TRBJ1-2, with TRBD1 matching over 9 bases. The CDR3 consists of 13 residues. The germline gives CDR1 LNHDA, CDR2 SQIVND (reference sequence). The CDR3 DNA reads TGTGCATCTCGACAGGGGGTAAACTATGGCTACACCTTC. Protein: CASRQGVNYGYTF.

This clone was observed once. V is TRBV7-9 and J is TRBJ2-2; 7 bases map to TRBD1. In germline, CDR1 is SEHNR, CDR2 FQNEAQ (reference sequence). V shed 5 bases, J shed 6 bases, and the junction held 3 bases outside the gene matches. The CDR3 is made up of 13 amino acids. CDR3 in amino acids: CASSGQVAGELFF. CDR3 nucleotide sequence: TGTGCCAGCAGCGGACAGGTTGCCGGGGAGCTGTTTTTT.

This chain connects TRBV7-2 to TRBJ2-7, with D possibly matching TRBD2 (5 bases). With 3 bases removed from V and 0 bases from J, the gap between germline ends came to 6 bases. The CDR3 loop spans 13 amino acids. CDR1 is SGHTA and CDR2 is FQGNSA in the germline V gene. Written as DNA, the CDR3 is TGTGCCAGCAGCTTTGGGAGCTCCTACGAGCAGTACTTC. Encoded protein: CASSFGSSYEQYF.

The rearrangement uses TRBV9 and TRBJ1-2; TRBD1 matches 7 bases. The CDR3 spans 16 residues. J gave up 4 bases and V 0 bases, and 9 bases lay outside the gene matches. Germline assignment: CDR1 SGDLS and CDR2 YYNGEE. The CDR3 is CASSVAPTGQFYGYTF. The CDR3 DNA reads TGTGCCAGCAGCGTAGCTCCTACGGGACAGTTCTATGGCTACACCTTC.

The chain joins TRBV5-1 to TRBJ2-1; 13 positions agree with TRBD2. Trimming took 3 bases from V and 5 from J; bases not matched to a gene: 5. Germline CDR1 reads SGHRS; CDR2 reads YFSETQ. The CDR3 runs to 16 residues. The CDR3 DNA is TGCGCCAGCAGCTGGGGACTAGCGGGGAAAAACAATGAGCAGTTCTTC. Encoded protein: CASSWGLAGKNNEQFF.

The rearrangement links TRBV27 to TRBJ1-6, with a weak D call TRBD1 (5 bases). Trimming removed 2 bases from V and 10 bases from J, with 6 bases in between. From germline, CDR1 is MNHEY and CDR2 SMNVEV (reference sequence). The CDR3 extends over 12 amino acids. The CDR3 protein is CASSLQGSPLHF. CDR3 nucleotides: TGTGCCAGCAGTTTACAGGGCTCACCCCTCCACTTT.

The V and J genes are TRBV2 and TRBJ2-1; 7 nucleotides line up with TRBD2. V lost 4 bases and J lost 7; bases outside the gene matches: 10. This CDR3 spans 15 amino acids. The germline CDR1 and CDR2 sequences are SNHLY and FYNNEI. The CDR3 loop reads CASSAEAGVGNEQFF. The CDR3 region has the DNA TGTGCCAGCAGTGCTGAGGCGGGAGTCGGAAATGAGCAGTTCTTC.

The chain carries TRBV5-3 and TRBJ1-5; the match to TRBD1 covers 7 bases. TRBV5-3 is an open reading frame whose function is uncertain. V lost 4 bases, J lost 3 bases, and 7 bases stayed unmatched. This CDR3 is 15 amino acids long. The DNA of the CDR3 is TGTGCCAGAAGCCATCAAGACAGGGACAATCAGCCCCAGCATTTT. Its protein product is CARSHQDRDNQPQHF.

The chain combines TRBV19 with TRBJ2-1, with 10 bases aligning to TRBD1. The junction had 9 bases not matched to a gene; V was cut back by 1 base and J by 9 bases. The length of the CDR3 is 16 residues. Germline V gene sequence: CDR1 LNHDA, CDR2 SQIVND (reference sequence). The chain's CDR3 is CASSIARDRGLIEQFF. In DNA, the CDR3 is TGTGCCAGTAGTATAGCGCGGGACAGGGGTTTAATTGAGCAGTTCTTC.

The chain joins TRBV5-1 to TRBJ1-2; 9 bases line up with TRBD1. The CDR3 runs to 15 residues. V gave up 4 bases and J gave up 1 base; unmatched junction bases: 5. In germline, CDR1 is SGHRS, CDR2 YFSETQ. The CDR3 DNA reads TGCGCCAGCAGCAAAGGGACAGGGTTTAACTATGGCTACACCTTC. Translation: CASSKGTGFNYGYTF.

V and J are TRBV7-3 and TRBJ2-1; TRBD2 aligns across 13 bases. Germline V gene lookup returns CDR1 SGHTA and CDR2 FQGTGA. CDR3 length equals 15 residues. V shed 4 bases and J 10 bases; nucleotides not matched to a gene: 7. The CDR3 sequence is CASSSPGLAGREQFF. The CDR3 nucleotides read TGTGCCAGCAGCTCACCGGGACTAGCGGGAAGGGAGCAGTTCTTC.

The J gene is TRBJ1-5, the V gene TRBV2, with D perhaps matching TRBD1 (5 bases). CDR1 is SNHLY, CDR2 FYNNEI, per germline. Trimming cost V 5 bases and J 4 bases, with 9 bases left between them. The CDR3 is 13 amino acids. This CDR3 reads CASSQGSNQPQHF. In DNA form, the CDR3 reads TGTGCCAGCAGTCAGGGAAGTAATCAGCCCCAGCATTTT.

The chain is built from TRBV21-1 and TRBJ2-1; the D call of TRBD2 is as the table states it, not checked on the DNA. TRBV21-1 is a pseudogene. This CDR3 is built from 17 residues. The CDR3 here is CASSKSWGREGGSEQFF. DNA for the CDR3: TGTGCCAGCAGCAAATCCTGGGGGCGGGAGGGGGGGAGTGAGCAGTTCTTC.

The table lists this clone with a count of one. CDR3 DNA: TGTGCCAGCAGGGCCACAGGGTCCGATGGCTACACCTTC. Amino acids: CASRATGSDGYTF. The chain links TRBV6-5 to TRBJ1-2, with D maybe TRBD1 (6 bases). The CDR3 runs 13 residues. Trimming shortened V by 6 bases and J by 6 bases, and 14 bases separated the two germline ends. Germline V lookup: CDR1 MNHEY, CDR2 SVGAGI.

This clone was seen only a few times. The J gene is TRBJ1-1, the V gene TRBV6-1; a possible D gene is TRBD1 (5 bases). Germline values: CDR1 MNHNS, CDR2 SASEGT. This CDR3 has 14 amino acids. Between the trimmed V and J ends, which lost 1 base and 1 base, there was a span of 7 bases. CDR3 amino acids: CASSEGGGNTEAFF. The CDR3 nucleotides read TGTGCCAGCAGTGAAGGCGGGGGGAACACTGAAGCTTTCTTT.